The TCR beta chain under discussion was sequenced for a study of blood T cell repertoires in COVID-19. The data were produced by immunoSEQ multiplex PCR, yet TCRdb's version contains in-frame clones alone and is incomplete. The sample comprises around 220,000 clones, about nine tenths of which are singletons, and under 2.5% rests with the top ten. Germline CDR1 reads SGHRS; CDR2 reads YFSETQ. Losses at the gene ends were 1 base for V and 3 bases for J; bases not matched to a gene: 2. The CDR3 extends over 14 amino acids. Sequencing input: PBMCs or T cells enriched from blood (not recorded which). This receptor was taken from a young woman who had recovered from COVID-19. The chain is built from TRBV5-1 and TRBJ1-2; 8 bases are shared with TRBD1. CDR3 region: CASSLTTGDYGYTF. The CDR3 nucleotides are TGCGCCAGCAGCTTGACGACAGGGGACTATGGCTACACCTTC.